The rows below give T cell receptor beta chains drawn from one sample of a study of blood T cells in healthy people across ages. TCRdb itself ran the 5' RACE reads through MiXCR, one entry per CDR3 protein. The sample carries over 600,000 distinct CDR3 sequences, less than 45% recorded once. Sequencing input: blood. These receptors all come from a man older than 75 in good health. Each CDR3 is given without its conserved first and last residue.

TRBJ1-1 | TRBV18 | ASSSMNTEAF
TRBJ1-2 | TRBV5-1 | ASSRDTDYGYT
TRBJ2-5 | TRBV18 | ASSISGTGGQETQY
TRBJ2-4 | TRBV14 | ASSQITASRSKNIQY
TRBJ2-7 | TRBV20-1 | SANPPGGVGYEQY
TRBJ2-5 | TRBV7-2 | ASSLDGRVGGQY
TRBJ1-2 | TRBV6-6 | ASSYSETLSYGYT
TRBJ1-2 | TRBV3-1 | ASSPQGGNYGYT
TRBJ2-1 | TRBV6-2/TRBV6-3 | ASSSTYAPTAGTKNEQF
TRBJ2-7 | TRBV6-2/TRBV6-3 | ASSGEDFSSYEQY
TRBJ1-5 | TRBV20-1 | SARATDHQPQH
TRBJ2-7 | TRBV12-3/TRBV12-4 | ASTQNQNSYEQY
TRBJ2-3 | TRBV4-3 | ASSQGVQTTDTQY
TRBJ2-1 | TRBV4-2 | ASSQDTSSSSYNEQF
TRBJ2-5 | TRBV27 | ASSAKGLETQY
TRBJ2-5 | TRBV6-1 | ASNSRYGTQY
TRBJ1-5 | TRBV6-2/TRBV6-3 | ASNLGGPNQPQH
TRBJ2-5 | TRBV7-2 | ASSLGGVAAQETQY
TRBJ1-6 | TRBV4-2 | ASSQGTGGWGSPLH
TRBJ1-2 | TRBV3-1 | ASSQGTGWNYGYT
TRBJ2-3 | TRBV5-1 | ASSWPEWTGGPGGTQY
TRBJ1-5 | TRBV12-3/TRBV12-4 | ASSLNFNQPQH
TRBJ2-3 | TRBV6-2/TRBV6-3 | ASANIPDTQY
TRBJ2-1 | TRBV9 | ASSDGLGGYNEQF
TRBJ2-3 | TRBV7-8 | ASSLAPEGLSTDTQY
TRBJ2-7 | TRBV29-1 | SVEGGSPLNEQY
TRBJ2-3 | TRBV27 | ASSLRQGSTQY
TRBJ2-2 | TRBV5-1 | ASSLRVTINTGELF
TRBJ2-3 | TRBV7-9 | ASSLPGWGNGADTQY
TRBJ2-5 | TRBV20-1 | SARQRTVQETQY
TRBJ1-2 | TRBV6-5 | ASSRADSNYGYT
TRBJ1-5 | TRBV7-9 | ASSPRGTGKQPQH
TRBJ2-1 | TRBV5-5 | ASSLSGAGGRYNEQF
TRBJ2-1 | TRBV5-1 | ATMTGTGDNEQF
TRBJ2-5 | TRBV6-2/TRBV6-3 | ASPPRRGHRDQETQY
TRBJ1-2 | TRBV3-1 | ASSHDRGSLGYT
TRBJ2-1 | TRBV6-2/TRBV6-3 | ASSDSLAGGRDEQF